This TCR beta chain comes out of a study of cytomegalovirus exposure and HLA in healthy donors. Points from the study as a whole: Because they were indistinguishable, some V segments, including TRBV6-2 and TRBV6-3, were excluded. Sequence variants that were highly shared formed a cluster that was likely a sequencing artifact. An analysis was carried out at a later point. It showed that HLA-associated TCR beta chains were more clonally expanded than equally common non-associated chains. A later analysis appeared to link common viral pathogens to several of the most significant clusters.

A word on this clone: Antigen: not known.

The junction had 5 bases not matched to a gene; V was cut back by 6 bases and J by 7 bases. Germline V CDR1 and CDR2: SNHLY, FYNNEI. The CDR3 has 14 amino acids. Amplification used 60 Vbeta primers and 13 Jbeta primers. Method: immunoSEQ multiplex PCR; TCRdb's copy keeps in-frame clones and lacks some. The sample consists of about 130,000 clones, about three quarters of them appearing once. The sequencing sample was made of PBMCs. The receptor comes from a woman in her sixties in good health and CMV-seropositive. The J gene is TRBJ2-1, the V gene TRBV2, with 11 bases matching TRBD2. The CDR3 is CASRGGTSGNEQFF. CDR3 nucleotide sequence: TGTGCCAGCAGGGGAGGGACTAGCGGAAATGAGCAGTTCTTC.